The clone carrying this T cell receptor (beta chain) was seen ten or more times. The source of the sample is a study of CD8+ T cells in alopecia areata. As the sequencing template, cDNA was produced by extracting RNA and reverse transcribing it. Profiled with immunoSEQ multiplex PCR; TCRdb holds only in-frame clones, not every one. Of 100,000 to 130,000 clones listed, under 60% are singletons. From alopecia areata patients, lesional scalp punch biopsies and peripheral blood were collected. From germline, CDR1 is MDHEN and CDR2 SYDVKM. The CDR3 is made up of 12 amino acids. V was trimmed by 6 bases and J by 6 bases, leaving 12 bases between them.

This chain connects TRBV28 to TRBJ2-7; D might be TRBD2 (6 bases). The source material was NKG2D-low CD8+ T cells sorted from blood. The clonotype was recovered from a human donor with alopecia areata. CDR3 in amino acids: CASSQTSSEQYF. CDR3 coding DNA: TGTGCCAGCAGCCAGACTAGTAGCGAGCAGTACTTC.